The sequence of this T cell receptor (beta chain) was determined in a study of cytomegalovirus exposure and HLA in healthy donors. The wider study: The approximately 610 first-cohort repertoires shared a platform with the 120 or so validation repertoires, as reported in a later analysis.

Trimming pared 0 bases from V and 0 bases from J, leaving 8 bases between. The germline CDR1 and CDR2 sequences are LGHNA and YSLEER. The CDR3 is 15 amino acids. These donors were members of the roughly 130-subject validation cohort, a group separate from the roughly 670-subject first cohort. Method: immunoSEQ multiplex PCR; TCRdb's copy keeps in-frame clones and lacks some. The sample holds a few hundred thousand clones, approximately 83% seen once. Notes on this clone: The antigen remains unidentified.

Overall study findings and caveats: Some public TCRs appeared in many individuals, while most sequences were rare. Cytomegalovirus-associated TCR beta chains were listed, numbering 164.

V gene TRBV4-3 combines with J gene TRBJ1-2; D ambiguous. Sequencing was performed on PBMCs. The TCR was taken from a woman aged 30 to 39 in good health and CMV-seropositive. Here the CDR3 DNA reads TGCGCCAGCAGCCAAGAATGGGGTCCTAACTATGGCTACACCTTC. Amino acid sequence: CASSQEWGPNYGYTF.